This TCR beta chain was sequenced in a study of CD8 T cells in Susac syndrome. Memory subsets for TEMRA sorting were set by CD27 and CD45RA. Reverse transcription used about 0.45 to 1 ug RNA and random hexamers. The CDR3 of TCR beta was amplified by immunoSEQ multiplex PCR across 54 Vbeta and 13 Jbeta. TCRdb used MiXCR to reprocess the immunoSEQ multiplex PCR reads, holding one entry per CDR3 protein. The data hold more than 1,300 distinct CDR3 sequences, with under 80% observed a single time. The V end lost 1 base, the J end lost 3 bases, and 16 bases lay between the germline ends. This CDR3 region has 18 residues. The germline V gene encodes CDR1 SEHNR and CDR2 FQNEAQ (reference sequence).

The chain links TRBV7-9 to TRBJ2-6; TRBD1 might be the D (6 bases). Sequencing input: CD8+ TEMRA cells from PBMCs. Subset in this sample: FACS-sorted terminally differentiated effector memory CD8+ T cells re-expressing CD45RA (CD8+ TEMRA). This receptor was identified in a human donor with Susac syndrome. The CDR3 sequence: CASSLEGRDTFGANVLTF. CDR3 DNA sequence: TGTGCCAGCAGCTTAGAGGGCAGGGACACTTTTGGGGCCAACGTCCTGACTTTC.